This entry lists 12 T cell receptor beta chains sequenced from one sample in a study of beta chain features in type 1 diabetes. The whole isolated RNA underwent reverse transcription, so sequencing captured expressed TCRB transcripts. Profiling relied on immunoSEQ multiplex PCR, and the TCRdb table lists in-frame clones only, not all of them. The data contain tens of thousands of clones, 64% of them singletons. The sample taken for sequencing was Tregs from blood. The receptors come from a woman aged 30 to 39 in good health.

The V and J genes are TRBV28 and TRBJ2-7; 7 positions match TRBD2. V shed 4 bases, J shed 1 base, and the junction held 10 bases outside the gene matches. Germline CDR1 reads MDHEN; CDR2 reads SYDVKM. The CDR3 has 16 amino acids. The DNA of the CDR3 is TGTGCCAGCAGTTCGGGGGGTGGCGGGCGGTCCTACGAGCAGTACTTC. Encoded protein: CASSSGGGGRSYEQYF.

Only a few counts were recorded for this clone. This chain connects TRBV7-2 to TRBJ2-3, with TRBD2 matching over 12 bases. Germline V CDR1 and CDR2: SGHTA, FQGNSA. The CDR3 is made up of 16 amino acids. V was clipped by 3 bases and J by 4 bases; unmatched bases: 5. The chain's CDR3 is CASSFRLAGVADTQYF. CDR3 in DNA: TGTGCCAGCAGCTTCAGACTAGCGGGAGTTGCAGATACGCAGTATTTT.

CDR3 in amino acids: CASSSQPGIQETQYF. The CDR3 nucleotides read TGTGCCAGCAGCTCCCAACCGGGGATCCAAGAGACCCAGTACTTC. The chain is built from TRBV7-3 and TRBJ2-5; tentatively, D is TRBD2 (5 bases). The CDR3 is made up of 15 amino acids. Trimming shortened V by 4 bases and J by 1 base, and 13 bases separated the two germline ends. Germline V CDR1 and CDR2: SGHTA, FQGTGA.

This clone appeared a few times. CDR3 nucleotide sequence: TGTGCCAGCAGCCCCTCGTCCCTAGCTAACTATGGCTACACCTTC. It translates to CASSPSSLANYGYTF. The V gene is TRBV9, the J gene TRBJ1-2; no firm D call. This CDR3 comprises 15 residues. Trimming stripped 4 bases from V and 0 bases from J, with 13 bases between. Germline CDR1 is SGDLS and CDR2 is YYNGEE.

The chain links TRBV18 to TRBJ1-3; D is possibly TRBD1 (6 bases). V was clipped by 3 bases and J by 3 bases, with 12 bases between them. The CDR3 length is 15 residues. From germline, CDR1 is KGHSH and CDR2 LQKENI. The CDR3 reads CASSPTQGYGNTIYF. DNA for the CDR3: TGTGCCAGCTCACCGACACAGGGATATGGAAACACCATATATTTT.

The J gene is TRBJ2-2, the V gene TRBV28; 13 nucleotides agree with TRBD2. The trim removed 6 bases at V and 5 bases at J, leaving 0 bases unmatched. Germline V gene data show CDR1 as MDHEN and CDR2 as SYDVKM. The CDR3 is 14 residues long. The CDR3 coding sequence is TGTGCCAGCAGACTAGCGGGAGGGACCGGGGAGCTGTTTTTT. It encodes CASRLAGGTGELFF.

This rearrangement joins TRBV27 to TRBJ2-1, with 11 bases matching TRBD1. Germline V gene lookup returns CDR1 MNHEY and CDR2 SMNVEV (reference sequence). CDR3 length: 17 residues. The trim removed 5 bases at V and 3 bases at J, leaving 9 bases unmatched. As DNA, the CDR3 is TGTGCCAGCAGTCCCGGGACAGGGGGGGGTAACTACAATGAGCAGTTCTTC. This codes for CASSPGTGGGNYNEQFF.

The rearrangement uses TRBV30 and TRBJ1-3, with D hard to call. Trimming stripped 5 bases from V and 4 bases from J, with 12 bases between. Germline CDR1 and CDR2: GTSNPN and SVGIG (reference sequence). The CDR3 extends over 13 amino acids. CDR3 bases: TGTGCCTGGGGGCGGGAGTCCGGAAACACCATATATTTT. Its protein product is CAWGRESGNTIYF.

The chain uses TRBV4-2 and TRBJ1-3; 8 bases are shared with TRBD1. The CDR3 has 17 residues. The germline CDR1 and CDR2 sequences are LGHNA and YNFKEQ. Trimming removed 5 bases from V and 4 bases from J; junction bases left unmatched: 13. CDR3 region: CASSFVFQGANGNTIYF. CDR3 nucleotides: TGTGCCAGCAGCTTCGTATTCCAGGGGGCTAACGGAAACACCATATATTTT.

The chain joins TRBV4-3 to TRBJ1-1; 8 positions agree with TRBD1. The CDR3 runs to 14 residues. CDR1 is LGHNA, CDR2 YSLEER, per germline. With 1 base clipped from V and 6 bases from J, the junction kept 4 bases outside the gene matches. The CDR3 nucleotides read TGCGCCAGCAGCCAAGGGGGGACAGGATCTGAAGCTTTCTTT. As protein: CASSQGGTGSEAFF.

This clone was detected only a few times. The CDR3 DNA reads as TGCGCCAGCAGTTTCAGGCGGGAGAGCTACAATGAGCAGTTCTTC. Translation: CASSFRRESYNEQFF. The chain is built from TRBV4-3 and TRBJ2-1; 7 nucleotides align to TRBD2. V shed 6 bases, J shed 3 bases, and the junction held 8 bases outside the gene matches. The CDR3 is made up of 15 amino acids. Looked up from germline, CDR1 is LGHNA and CDR2 is YSLEER.

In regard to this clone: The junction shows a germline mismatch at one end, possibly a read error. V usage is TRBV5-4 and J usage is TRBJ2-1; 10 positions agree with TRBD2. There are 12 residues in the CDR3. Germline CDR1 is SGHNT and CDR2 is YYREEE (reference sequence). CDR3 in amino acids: CASSSSSGRGLF. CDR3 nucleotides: TGTGCCAGCAGTTCCTCTAGCGGGAGAGGCCTCTTC.